A selection of T cell receptor beta chains follows, all from one sample in a study of somatic mutations in cytotoxic T cells in rheumatoid arthritis. Only in-frame clones appear in the TCRdb table, and some are missing; sequencing was by immunoSEQ multiplex PCR. The table shows some 40,000 clones, with approximately 80% occurring only once. Material for sequencing was CD8+ T cells sorted from blood. The source is a middle-aged man in good health. The conserved cysteine and the conserved F or W are not part of the CDR3 here. D genes are given only for firm matches.

>TRBV6-4|TRBJ1-2|.
ASSPIANYGYT
>TRBV7-9|TRBJ2-5|TRBD1
ASSCPDRASETQY
>TRBV5-1|TRBJ2-3|TRBD1
ASSSGQGTDTQY
>TRBV21-1|TRBJ2-3|.
ASSPNSFSSTDTQY
>TRBV5-8|TRBJ1-4|.
ASSLDSDFNEKLF
>TRBV28|TRBJ2-7|.
ASSFKRSQFGGYEQY
>TRBV6-1|TRBJ2-7|.
ASSDHPEAVQYEQY
>TRBV11-2|TRBJ2-7|.
ASSLDLTGTYEQY
>TRBV7-9|TRBJ2-7|TRBD2
ASSFGGGYEQY
>TRBV25-1|TRBJ2-7|.
ASSWQSSDEQY
>TRBV29-1|TRBJ2-1|TRBD2
SVEDQGREGDEQF
>TRBV27|TRBJ2-1|TRBD2
ASSHPGGLAANEQF
>TRBV6-5|TRBJ2-7|.
ASSYRLPSSEQY
>TRBV5-1|TRBJ2-3|.
ASSLFADTSTDTQY
>TRBV7-9|TRBJ2-5|.
ASSHRREANQETQY
>TRBV7-3|TRBJ2-7|TRBD2
ASSSSGGHYEQY
>TRBV7-9|TRBJ2-7|.
ASSLVVYEQY
>TRBV28|TRBJ2-7|.
ASSFGESGFYEQY
>TRBV2|TRBJ2-2|.
ASSASGLNTGELF
>TRBV18|TRBJ2-7|.
ASSPRGGQEYEQY
>TRBV7-8|TRBJ2-7|TRBD1
ASSLWGQLSYEQY
>TRBV7-9|TRBJ2-2|TRBD2
ASSPISGRGVGELF
>TRBV12-5|TRBJ2-3|.
ASAARGGGTDTQY
>TRBV13|TRBJ2-1|.
ASSWGSSSYNEQF
>TRBV19|TRBJ2-3|.
ASTRSDEGQVTSTDTQY
>TRBV9|TRBJ1-3|.
ASSVGPGLGGNTIY
>TRBV27|TRBJ2-7|.
ASSLSPRQAGYEQY
>TRBV7-6|TRBJ2-1|.
ASSPRTDWGFGGEQF
>TRBV14|TRBJ2-7|TRBD1
ASSPRARDRDYEQY